Reported below is one T cell receptor beta chain. Its target is unknown. One junction end does not reproduce the germline sequence, and a read error may be involved. The data were obtained in a study of post-analysis software for immune sequencing data. On the study more broadly: Multiple sclerosis in the patients followed relapsing-remitting, secondary progressive and progressive-relapsing courses.

The authors incorporated unique molecular identifiers into the TCR beta cDNA libraries. T cells numbering 1 to 10 million yielded some 500,000 cDNA molecules. MiXCR, run by TCRdb on the PCR reads, gives a single entry per CDR3 protein. The table has some 890,000 distinct CDR3 sequences, approximately 50% seen once. General study results and limits: Controls significantly exceeded multiple sclerosis patients in normalized Chao1 diversity. F-measure co-clustering was strong for batch-matched samples. A handful of TRBV segments (TRBV5-6, TRBV5-1 and TRBV20-1 among them) occurred more frequently in patients than in controls.

CDR1 and CDR2 from the germline V gene are SGDLS and YYNGEE. The CDR3 runs 14 residues. The V call is TRBV9, the J call TRBJ1-2, with D uncertain. Sequencing input: blood. The TCR was taken from a girl between 10 and 17 years old with multiple sclerosis. The CDR3 protein is CAGSGSRDNYGYTF. The CDR3 region has the DNA TGTGCCGGCAGCGGTAGCCGGGATAACTACGGCTACACCTTC.